Included here is one T cell receptor (beta chain) sequence, with context. Its antigen is unknown. This entry is derived from a study of CXCR3-negative and CXCR3-positive naive CD8 T cells. Findings and limits, study-wide: CXCR3-positive naive cells had TRB CDR3s that were more hydrophobic than CXCR3-negative naive cells had.

The length of the CDR3 is 15 residues. CDR1 and CDR2 from the germline V gene are SEHNR and FQNEAQ (reference sequence). UMI-labeled 5' RACE yielded the TRB cDNA libraries. TCRdb reprocessed the 5' RACE reads and reports one entry per CDR3 protein, with no DNA. The table for this sample gives about 84,000 distinct CDR3 sequences. This receptor was identified in a human donor in good health. Some clones in this sample may be carry-over from other donors' samples. V is TRBV7-9 and J is TRBJ2-5; TCRdb's assignment of TRBD1 cannot be checked, as there is no DNA. The sequencing sample was made of naive CXCR3+ CD8+ T cells from blood. As to subset: CD45RO-CCR7+CD27+CD95- naive CD8+ T cells expressing CXCR3 (TNR3+). Here the CDR3 reads CASSLRGAVQETQYF.